The rows below give T cell receptor beta chains drawn from one sample of a study of graft-versus-host responses after intestinal transplantation. Repertoires were generated with immunoSEQ multiplex PCR, while TCRdb's copy carries only in-frame clones and drops some. The data show 85,000 to 95,000 clones, with under 95% seen just once and 2% to 2.5% held by the top ten. No cognate antigen is known for these TCRs. Sequencing was performed on unstimulated CD8+ T cells sorted from spleen or lymph node cells, taken before intestinal transplant. These receptors all come from a human donor who received an intestinal transplant. Each CDR3 is given with its conserved first and last residue. The D gene is left open where the match is weak. The size field is filled for only some rows; it gives once, few, many or a size class.

TRBV7-9	.	TRBJ2-7	TRBD1	CASSSTRTGAYEQYF	TGTGCCAGCAGCTCGACGCGGACAGGGGCCTACGAGCAGTACTTC
TRBV27	.	TRBJ2-1	TRBD2	CASSFSGGPSEQFF	TGTGCCAGCAGTTTCAGCGGGGGGCCCAGCGAGCAGTTCTTC
TRBV27	.	TRBJ1-5	TRBD1	CASRKTGNYQPQHF	TGTGCCAGCAGGAAGACAGGGAACTATCAGCCCCAGCATTTT
TRBV13	.	TRBJ2-3	.	CASSFPQEITDTQYF	TGTGCCAGCAGCTTCCCTCAGGAAATCACAGATACGCAGTATTTT
TRBV27	.	TRBJ2-7	.	CASRALATAEYEQYF	TGTGCCAGCAGGGCCTTAGCGACTGCAGAGTACGAGCAGTACTTC
TRBV4-3	.	TRBJ2-2	.	CASSQGQVNTGELFF	TGCGCCAGCAGCCAGGGGCAGGTGAACACCGGGGAGCTGTTTTTT
TRBV14	.	TRBJ1-2	.	CASSQLAGSDYGYTF	TGTGCCAGCAGCCAATTAGCAGGGTCGGACTATGGCTACACCTTC
TRBV30	.	TRBJ2-7	TRBD2	CAWSEGSGGDEQYF	TGTGCCTGGAGTGAGGGGAGCGGGGGGGACGAGCAGTACTTC
TRBV11-2	.	TRBJ1-1	TRBD1	CASSLWDRGLNTEAFF	TGTGCCAGCAGCCTTTGGGACAGGGGCTTGAACACTGAAGCTTTCTTT
TRBV29-1	.	TRBJ2-7	.	CSVEDTTTGEQYF	TGCAGCGTTGAAGACACTACTACTGGAGAGCAGTACTTC
TRBV11-2	.	TRBJ1-3	.	CASSSPTAISGNTIYF	TGTGCCAGCAGCTCGCCTACAGCAATTTCTGGAAACACCATATATTTT
TRBV7-9	.	TRBJ2-7	TRBD1	CASSPRQGKYEQYF	TGTGCCAGCAGCCCGCGACAGGGGAAATACGAGCAGTACTTC
TRBV29-1	.	TRBJ2-7	TRBD2	CSVFGPPGLAGGLTPSYEQYF	TGCAGCGTATTCGGTCCCCCGGGACTAGCGGGGGGGCTAACTCCATCCTACGAGCAGTACTTC
TRBV5-1	.	TRBJ2-5	TRBD2	CASSGGASGDLRETQYF	TGCGCCAGCAGCGGGGGTGCTAGCGGGGACCTCCGGGAGACCCAGTACTTC
TRBV29-1	.	TRBJ1-1	.	CSVDPGNTEAFF	TGCAGCGTTGATCCGGGGAACACTGAAGCTTTCTTT
TRBV10-2	once	TRBJ2-3	.	CASSVIGGDTDTQYF	TGCGCCAGCAGTGTAATTGGGGGCGACACAGATACGCAGTATTTT
TRBV2	once	TRBJ2-3	.	CASSDRTSTDTQYF	TGTGCCAGCAGTGACCGGACTAGCACAGATACGCAGTATTTT
TRBV5-5	.	TRBJ2-3	TRBD2	CASSLAPYGGSTDTQYF	TGTGCCAGCAGCTTGGCCCCCTACGGGGGGAGCACAGATACGCAGTATTTT
TRBV4-3	.	TRBJ2-7	.	CASSQDQVSEQYF	TGCGCCAGCAGCCAAGACCAGGTTTCCGAGCAGTACTTC
TRBV5-6	.	TRBJ2-7	TRBD1	CASSVGQAPSEQYF	TGTGCCAGCAGCGTCGGACAGGCCCCTAGCGAGCAGTACTTC
TRBV7-9	.	TRBJ2-7	.	CASSSESFFYEQYF	TGTGCCAGCAGCTCAGAATCGTTTTTCTACGAGCAGTACTTC
TRBV7-6	.	TRBJ1-1	TRBD1	CASSLAGSTGGMNTEAFF	TGTGCCAGCAGCTTAGCGGGGTCGACAGGGGGGATGAACACTGAAGCTTTCTTT
TRBV27	.	TRBJ2-7	TRBD2	CASSPRGRGSYEQYF	TGTGCCAGCAGTCCCCGCGGGAGGGGATCCTACGAGCAGTACTTC
TRBV7-6	.	TRBJ1-2	.	CASSLNRDYGYTF	TGTGCCAGCAGCCTGAACAGGGACTATGGCTACACCTTC
TRBV11-3	.	TRBJ2-3	.	CASSLDPPHRISDTDTQYF	TGTGCCAGCAGCTTAGATCCCCCGCATCGAATCAGCGACACAGATACGCAGTATTTT
TRBV4-3	.	TRBJ2-7	.	CASSQRAAAESYEQYF	TGCGCCAGCAGCCAAAGGGCAGCGGCGGAATCCTACGAGCAGTACTTC
TRBV13	.	TRBJ2-3	TRBD2	CASSPVLAGGQNTQYF	TGTGCCAGCAGCCCCGTACTAGCGGGGGGGCAAAATACGCAGTATTTT
TRBV4-3	.	TRBJ2-1	TRBD2	CASSQDPGGSYNEQFF	TGCGCCAGCAGCCAAGATCCGGGGGGCTCCTACAATGAGCAGTTCTTC
TRBV9	.	TRBJ2-1	.	CASSVGDYNEQLF	TGTGCCAGCAGCGTGGGAGATTACAATGAGCAGCTCTTC
TRBV9	.	TRBJ1-3	.	CASDSRESGNTIYF	TGTGCCAGTGACTCACGGGAGTCTGGAAACACCATATATTTT
TRBV6-5	.	TRBJ1-4	.	CASSDWGVNEKLFF	TGTGCCAGCAGTGACTGGGGCGTTAATGAAAAACTGTTTTTT
TRBV13	.	TRBJ1-2	.	CASLYTGSNYGYTF	TGTGCCAGCCTGTATACAGGGTCTAACTATGGCTACACCTTC
TRBV29-1	.	TRBJ2-7	TRBD1	CSVASGGSSEQYF	TGCAGCGTTGCGTCAGGGGGATCCAGCGAGCAGTACTTC
TRBV7-2	once	TRBJ1-6	TRBD1	CASSLALRGQNNSPLHF	TGTGCCAGCAGCTTAGCGCTGAGGGGGCAAAATAATTCACCCCTCCACTTT
TRBV11-2	.	TRBJ2-7	.	CASSFGGEQYF	TGTGCCAGCAGCTTCGGTGGCGAGCAGTACTTC
TRBV9	once	TRBJ1-1	.	CASSVEGGLMNTEAFF	TGTGCCAGCAGCGTTGAGGGAGGGCTCATGAACACTGAAGCTTTCTTT
TRBV30	once	TRBJ2-7	TRBD1	CAWRGQGDSYEQYF	TGTGCCTGGAGAGGCCAGGGGGATTCCTACGAGCAGTACTTC
TRBV12-5	.	TRBJ1-5	TRBD1	CASGLADRGNQPQHF	TGTGCTAGTGGTTTGGCCGACAGGGGCAATCAGCCCCAGCATTTT
TRBV2	.	TRBJ1-2	TRBD1	CASSGRREGHERTGGAGYGYTF	TGTGCCAGCAGTGGCCGACGAGAGGGACATGAGCGGACAGGGGGCGCGGGCTATGGCTACACCTTC
TRBV9	.	TRBJ2-7	TRBD1	CASSDRGDEQYF	TGTGCCAGCAGCGACAGGGGGGACGAGCAGTACTTC
TRBV19	.	TRBJ2-1	.	CASSGGQDGHNEQFF	TGTGCCAGTAGTGGAGGTCAGGACGGACACAATGAGCAGTTCTTC
TRBV5-6	once	TRBJ2-1	.	CASSSSAGLLYNEQFF	TGTGCCAGCAGCTCGTCCGCAGGACTACTTTACAATGAGCAGTTCTTC
TRBV27	once	TRBJ1-5	.	CASHQGYSNQPQHF	TGTGCCAGCCACCAGGGATATAGCAATCAGCCCCAGCATTTT
TRBV25-1	.	TRBJ2-5	TRBD1	CASSEPGTGASQYF	TGTGCCAGCAGTGAACCCGGGACAGGAGCGAGCCAGTACTTC
TRBV7-9	.	TRBJ1-2	.	CASSLSLETSNYGYTF	TGTGCCAGCAGCTTATCTCTAGAAACCTCTAACTATGGCTACACCTTC
TRBV19	.	TRBJ1-2	.	CASSIDPGSTRGYTF	TGTGCCAGTAGTATCGATCCGGGGAGCACACGGGGCTACACCTTC
TRBV30	once	TRBJ1-4	.	CAWRGGELGLFF	TGTGCCTGGAGAGGCGGGGAATTGGGCCTGTTTTTT
TRBV5-1	.	TRBJ2-7	.	CASRHDTSYEQYF	TGCGCCAGCAGACACGACACCTCCTACGAGCAGTACTTC
TRBV4-3	few	TRBJ1-1	TRBD1	CASSSDRYTEAFF	TGCGCCAGCAGTTCGGACAGGTACACTGAAGCTTTCTTT
TRBV5-3	.	TRBJ1-1	TRBD1	CARSNYRGHTEAFF	TGTGCCAGAAGCAATTACAGGGGACACACTGAAGCTTTCTTT
TRBV27	.	TRBJ1-2	.	CASSLSGTLGYTF	TGTGCCAGCAGTTTATCGGGGACACTTGGCTACACCTTC
TRBV5-8	.	TRBJ1-5	.	CASSLGQFSNQPQHF	TGTGCCAGCAGCTTGGGGCAGTTTAGCAATCAGCCCCAGCATTTT
TRBV27	once	TRBJ2-6	.	CASSLSLPSGANVLTF	TGTGCCAGCAGTTTATCTCTTCCCTCTGGGGCCAACGTCCTGACTTTC
TRBV7-9	.	TRBJ1-1	.	CASTAGEGVSEAFF	TGTGCCAGCACAGCCGGAGAAGGGGTATCCGAAGCTTTCTTT
TRBV5-4	.	TRBJ2-3	TRBD1	CASSLLQGTDTQYF	TGTGCCAGCAGCTTGTTACAGGGGACAGATACGCAGTATTTT
TRBV11-2	once	TRBJ1-2	TRBD1	CASSVSTGANYGYTF	TGTGCCAGCAGCGTATCGACAGGGGCGAACTATGGCTACACCTTC
TRBV15	.	TRBJ2-5	TRBD2	CATSREDRGEEQYF	TGTGCCACCAGCAGAGAGGACCGGGGGGAAGAGCAGTACTTC
TRBV7-2	.	TRBJ2-7	.	CASSPHDSLYEQYF	TGTGCCAGCAGTCCCCATGACAGCCTCTACGAGCAGTACTTC